This TCR beta chain was identified in a study of T-cell reconstitution after alpha-beta-depleted transplantation in children. The TCRbeta library was prepared with unique molecular identifiers. TCRdb recomputed calls from the PCR reads with MiXCR, one row per CDR3 protein. Among about 500,000 distinct CDR3 sequences, approximately 30% were seen once, and the ten largest hold about 2.3%. Trimming left V 3 bases short and J 0 bases short, with 5 bases between. This CDR3 contains 12 residues. Germline CDR1 is DFQATT and CDR2 is SNEGSKA (reference sequence). This clonotype was observed at least ten times.

This clonotype was obtained from a human donor who donated a stem cell graft to a child with aplastic anemia. The material sequenced was PBMCs from the stem cell graft donor, taken from the stem cell graft. This sequence joins TRBV20-1 and TRBJ2-5; no clear D gene. The DNA for the CDR3 is TGCAGTGCTAGTTACTACCAAGAGACCCAGTACTTC. This encodes CSASYYQETQYF.